The entry below describes one T cell receptor (beta chain). The specificity of this receptor is unknown. A read error is possible here, since a much larger clone lies one base away. These data belong to a study of T cell repertoires in cytomegalovirus infection (dated by TCRdb to the late 2010s). Study-level background: The HLA type of each donor mattered for the analysis, because public TCR beta signatures pointed to carriage of CMV infection along with the matching HLA type.

The run used an Illumina HiSeq 1500. TCRdb applied fastp at Q25 and MiXCR to the public reads, then kept only in-frame beta chains. Here each entry gathers all rows of one CDR3 protein and keeps the most common genes and DNA. The sample has almost 500,000 distinct CDR3 sequences on record, about 10% of them singletons. Roughly a tenth of the sample is taken by the ten largest. From cysteine to phenylalanine, the CDR3 is 18 amino acids long. The sequence is cut down to CDR3 DNA, 54 bases in frame from base 1. V sheds 5 bases and J sheds 6 bases, leaving 25 bases between their ends. For CDR1 and CDR2, the germline V gene lists SGHAT and FQNNGV. Study-wide conclusions, independent of this receptor: In both this cohort and an independent cohort of under 450 donors, the cumulative frequency of public TCR beta family members distinguished carriers of CMV infection plus the relevant HLA type. The ex vivo response was dominated by HLA-C-restricted CMV-specific TCR beta clonotypes, which also provided the single most frequent clonotype in two of eight donors.

The clonotype comes from a human donor in good health (CMV status not recorded). Some clones in this sample may be carry-over from other donors' samples. The specimen was PBMCs. Recombination linked TRBV11-2 to TRBJ2-2; the D region is possibly TRBD1 or TRBD2, each matching across 7 bases. The CDR3 in this case is CASSRVPQGGGRSGELFF. The DNA is TGTGCCAGCAGCCGGGTCCCTCAGGGGGGGGGGAGATCCGGGGAGCTGTTTTTT.